The 10 T cell receptor beta chains in this list originate from one sample, sequenced in a study of metastatic and nonmetastatic thyroid tumors. Patients had received no treatment of any kind before thyroid surgery. TCRdb used MiXCR to call clones anew from the PCR reads. The sample records tens of thousands of clones, about half being singletons. The sequencing input was tumor tissue. The receptors were sampled from a male donor with papillary thyroid cancer or a benign thyroid nodule (not recorded which). Some clones in this sample may be carry-over from other donors' samples.

This clone has just a few counts. V is TRBV6-1 and J is TRBJ2-5; no clear D. Germline assignment: CDR1 MNHNS and CDR2 SASEGT. Trimming left V 7 bases short and J 5 bases short, with 20 bases between. The CDR3 loop spans 15 amino acids. CDR3 sequence (DNA): TGTGCCAGCACCTCCGGCGGCTACCTTGGGGAGACCCAGTACTTC. Translated: CASTSGGYLGETQYF.

This clone was counted only a few times. The J gene is TRBJ1-1, the V gene TRBV6-1; D is undetermined. Germline loops: CDR1 MNHNS, CDR2 SASEGT. The CDR3 runs to 14 residues. Trimming pared 5 bases from V and 4 bases from J, leaving 14 bases between. CDR3: CASSYYVLGTEAFF. The DNA for the CDR3 is TGTGCCAGCAGTTATTACGTCTTGGGCACTGAAGCTTTCTTT.

This chain joins TRBV28 and TRBJ1-6; 7 positions agree with TRBD1. The CDR3 is 17 amino acids. V shed 5 bases and J 5 bases; nucleotides not matched to a gene: 12. Per the germline V gene, CDR1 is MDHEN and CDR2 is SYDVKM. The CDR3 nucleotides are TGTGCCAGCAGTGCGGTAAAACAGGGGATAAATAATTCACCCCTCCACTTT. Amino acids: CASSAVKQGINNSPLHF.

The V and J genes are TRBV5-8 and TRBJ2-3, with D perhaps being TRBD1 or TRBD2 (5 bases each). The V gene lost 1 base and the J gene lost 1 base, with 10 bases spanning the gap. Germline CDR1 SGHTS, CDR2 YDEGEE. The CDR3 totals 15 residues. Written as DNA, the CDR3 is TGTGCCAGCAGCTTGAGGGGAGTGGGCACAGATACGCAGTATTTT. This gives the protein CASSLRGVGTDTQYF.

V usage is TRBV4-2 and J usage is TRBJ1-1; no firm D call. V was cut by 0 bases and J by 10 bases, with 12 bases left in between. The CDR3 runs 13 residues. Germline V gene sequence: CDR1 LGHNA, CDR2 YNFKEQ. CDR3 DNA sequence: TGTGCCAGCAGCCAAGATATGGAGGGAGCAGCTTTCTTT. Translated: CASSQDMEGAAFF.

The chain uses TRBV20-1 and TRBJ2-2; 7 bases line up with TRBD1. Germline trimming cut 2 bases from V and 5 bases from J; bases unmatched to any gene: 2. CDR3 length: 13 amino acids. Germline V gene data show CDR1 as DFQATT and CDR2 as SNEGSKA (reference sequence). The CDR3 sequence is CSARTGETGELFF. The CDR3 coding sequence is TGCAGTGCTAGAACAGGGGAAACCGGGGAGCTGTTTTTT.

The V call is TRBV5-1, the J call TRBJ2-7; no firm D call. The germline gives CDR1 SGHRS, CDR2 YFSETQ. V was pared by 0 bases and J by 7 bases, with 14 bases between. The CDR3 covers 14 residues. The CDR3 region is CASSLGLGTREQYF. The CDR3 DNA reads TGCGCCAGCAGCTTGGGACTCGGCACGCGAGAGCAGTACTTC.

Judged by abundance, this clone is medium-sized. The V gene is TRBV20-1, the J gene TRBJ1-4; D perhaps matches TRBD1 (6 bases). Germline loops: CDR1 DFQATT, CDR2 SNEGSKA (reference sequence). The CDR3 sequence is 14 residues long. With 4 bases removed from V and 7 bases from J, the gap between germline ends came to 16 bases. The CDR3 DNA sequence: TGCAGTGCTACCCTAGGGGGGATGGGTGAAAAACTGTTTTTT. Its translation: CSATLGGMGEKLFF.

The chain links TRBV6-1 to TRBJ1-6, with D perhaps TRBD1 (5 bases). Germline-derived CDR1 and CDR2 are MNHNS and SASEGT. The V end lost 7 bases, the J end lost 7 bases, and 17 bases lay between the germline ends. CDR3 size: 15 residues. The CDR3 DNA follows: TGTGCCAGCATCAGGGACGACCTAAGAAATTCACCCCTCCACTTT. It encodes CASIRDDLRNSPLHF.

Concerning this clone: As the CDR3 is not closed by the conserved phenylalanine or tryptophan, this likely results from a read error. The rearrangement joins TRBV20-1 to TRBJ2-7; no firm D call. Germline V lookup: CDR1 DFQATT, CDR2 SNEGSKA (reference sequence). This CDR3 has 14 amino acids. The DNA for the CDR3 is TGCACTGCTACAGATAGGCGTATCTCCTACGAGCAGTACTTG. It specifies CTATDRRISYEQYL.